Only a few counts were recorded for the clone carrying this TCR beta chain. Its target is not known. Among the 110 or so subjects of the validation cohort, separate from the roughly 700-subject first cohort, were the donors. This specimen comes from a study of cytomegalovirus exposure and HLA in healthy donors. Study-wide results and caveats: Some TCR beta chains (around 160 of them) were listed as cytomegalovirus-associated.

With 2 bases removed from V and 8 bases from J, the gap between germline ends came to 12 bases. Germline V gene lookup returns CDR1 SGHAT and CDR2 FQNNGV. CDR3 length: 13 amino acids. The protocol was immunoSEQ multiplex PCR, while the TCRdb copy is restricted to in-frame clones and leaves out a portion. The profile shows approximately 210,000 clones, 85% to 90% of them singletons. This receptor was obtained from a woman in her late teens or twenties in good health and CMV-seronegative. The sequenced sample was PBMCs. This chain connects TRBV11-2 to TRBJ1-2, with D perhaps matching TRBD1 (5 bases). CDR3 sequence reads: CASSLWGVEGYTF. CDR3 DNA: TGTGCCAGCAGCTTATGGGGGGTAGAAGGCTACACCTTC.